These 32 T cell receptor beta chains came from one sample sequenced in a study of T-cell memory formation after mild COVID-19. Via MiXCR, TCRdb re-called the 5' RACE reads, giving one row per CDR3 protein. The data contain under 150,000 distinct CDR3 sequences, around a fifth of them singletons. Material for sequencing was PBMCs or a T cell subset sorted from them (not recorded which). The receptors were sampled from a man between 18 and 35 years old who had mild COVID-19 (a few samples of this study predate the infection). Cell type and time point are not known.

This clonotype was recorded a few times. This sequence joins TRBV7-9 and TRBJ2-2; D might be TRBD1 or TRBD2, each matching 5 bases. The CDR3 covers 14 residues. Trimming left V 5 bases short and J 1 base short, with 8 bases between. Germline V gives CDR1 SEHNR, CDR2 FQNEAQ (reference sequence). The CDR3 protein is CASSRDGNTGELFF. The CDR3 bases are TGTGCCAGCAGCCGGGACGGGAACACCGGGGAGCTGTTTTTT.

This clonotype was observed a few times. The chain couples TRBV20-1 to TRBJ2-2; 9 bases fit TRBD1. With 7 bases clipped from V and 2 bases from J, the junction kept 5 bases outside the gene matches. The germline CDR1 and CDR2 sequences are DFQATT and SNEGSKA (reference sequence). CDR3 length equals 14 residues. The CDR3 region is CSEEGQGNTGELFF. CDR3 DNA sequence: TGCAGTGAAGAGGGACAGGGTAACACCGGGGAGCTGTTTTTT.

Only a few counts were recorded for this clonotype. The CDR3 is CASSPRTGGTGELFF. The CDR3 DNA sequence: TGTGCCAGCAGCCCACGGACAGGAGGCACCGGGGAGCTGTTTTTT. This chain uses TRBV7-2 with TRBJ2-2, with TRBD1 matching 7 bases. The length of the CDR3 is 15 residues. The trim removed 5 bases at V and 4 bases at J, leaving 7 bases unmatched. Germline V gene data show CDR1 as SGHTA and CDR2 as FQGNSA.

The chain is built from TRBV7-6 and TRBJ2-3, with a tentative D call TRBD1 (5 bases). V was pared by 5 bases and J by 3 bases, with 12 bases between. The CDR3 length is 14 residues. Germline loops: CDR1 SGHVS, CDR2 FNYEAQ. The CDR3 nucleotides read TGTGCCAGCAGCCAGGAGACAGTTACAGATACGCAGTATTTT. Translation gives CASSQETVTDTQYF.

This clonotype came up a few times. The chain recombines TRBV7-8 with TRBJ2-1; 11 bases are shared with TRBD2. The germline gives CDR1 SGHVS, CDR2 FQNEAQ. This CDR3 spans 16 amino acids. The V segment lost 5 bases and the J segment 2 bases; nucleotides outside the gene matches: 5. The CDR3 nucleotides are TGTGCCAGCAGCCCAGTAGCGGGGGGGCCCTACAATGAGCAGTTCTTC. It codes for CASSPVAGGPYNEQFF.

For this clonotype: The junction differs from germline at one of its ends, possibly a read error. The gene calls are TRBV20-1 and TRBJ1-1; no clear D gene. This CDR3 has 11 amino acids. Germline V CDR1 and CDR2: DFQATT, SNEGSKA (reference sequence). The CDR3 here is CSARVGPEAFF. CDR3 coding DNA: TGCAGTGCCAGAGTGGGTCCTGAAGCTTTCTTT.

This clonotype was seen repeatedly, ten times or more. This chain connects TRBV7-6 to TRBJ2-3; D unclear. Germline CDR1 and CDR2: SGHVS and FNYEAQ. The CDR3 extends over 16 amino acids. V lost 1 base, J lost 2 bases, and 13 bases lay in between. CDR3 nucleotides: TGTGCCAGCAGCTTAGGTAGTCGGCACCACACAGATACGCAGTATTTT. Amino acid sequence: CASSLGSRHHTDTQYF.

The count of this clonotype is one. The rearrangement uses TRBV20-1 and TRBJ2-2; D possibly corresponds to TRBD1 (6 bases). V dropped 6 bases and J dropped 0 bases, with 8 bases sitting between them. Germline V gene lookup returns CDR1 DFQATT and CDR2 SNEGSKA (reference sequence). The CDR3 length is 13 residues. CDR3 nucleotides: TGCAGTGCCGGGACACCGAACACCGGGGAGCTGTTTTTT. This codes for CSAGTPNTGELFF.

This clonotype was picked up a small number of times. The rearrangement joins TRBV7-8 to TRBJ2-1, with 13 bases that match TRBD2. The CDR3 covers 15 residues. CDR1 SGHVS and CDR2 FQNEAQ come from the germline V gene. V was clipped by 5 bases and J by 6 bases; unmatched bases: 4. DNA of the CDR3: TGTGCCAGCAGCCCAACTAGCGGGGGGGGCAATGAGCAGTTCTTC. Encoded protein: CASSPTSGGGNEQFF.

The V and J genes are TRBV2 and TRBJ1-6; D unresolved. The CDR3 has 14 amino acids. Trimming took off 4 bases at V and 9 bases at J, with 13 bases between the two ends. Germline-derived CDR1 and CDR2 are SNHLY and FYNNEI. For the CDR3, the DNA is TGTGCCAGCAGTGGCCCTGGATTTGGTTCACCCCTCCACTTT. Its protein is CASSGPGFGSPLHF.

The J gene is TRBJ1-5, the V gene TRBV19; maybe TRBD1 (6 bases). CDR3 size: 14 residues. The V gene's germline CDR1 is LNHDA and CDR2 SQIVND (reference sequence). V was clipped by 6 bases and J by 6 bases, with 15 bases between them. CDR3 residues: CASSPDRSAQPQHF. CDR3 coding DNA: TGTGCCAGTAGCCCAGACAGGTCGGCTCAGCCCCAGCATTTT.

This sequence joins TRBV6-6 and TRBJ1-1, with a tentative D call TRBD1 (5 bases). The CDR3 length is 14 residues. Germline V gene sequence: CDR1 MNHNY, CDR2 SVGAGI (reference sequence). V dropped 6 bases and J dropped 6 bases, with 17 bases sitting between them. The CDR3 region is CASRRFTTAPEAFF. The CDR3 coding sequence is TGTGCCAGCAGGCGGTTTACGACAGCCCCTGAAGCTTTCTTT.

The chain joins TRBV4-1 to TRBJ2-7; D remains ambiguous. Germline CDR1 MGHRA, CDR2 YSYEKL. The V end lost 1 base, the J end lost 6 bases, and 10 bases lay between the germline ends. The CDR3 totals 13 residues. CDR3 loop: CASSQVMVGEQYV. DNA of the CDR3: TGCGCCAGCAGCCAAGTGATGGTAGGCGAGCAGTACGTC.

This clonotype has more than one count but fewer than ten. The V gene is TRBV29-1, the J gene TRBJ2-1, with TRBD2 matching 9 bases. Germline V gives CDR1 SQVTM, CDR2 ANQGSEA. V trimming: 4 bases; J trimming: 0 bases; junction bases outside the gene matches: 10. The CDR3 consists of 17 residues. The DNA of the CDR3 is TGCAGCGTTGCCGGCCTAGCGGGGCACACCTCCTACAATGAGCAGTTCTTC. This encodes CSVAGLAGHTSYNEQFF.

This clonotype has more than one count but fewer than ten. The chain has TRBV29-1 and TRBJ2-5; TRBD2 aligns across 7 bases. Germline V gene data show CDR1 as SQVTM and CDR2 as ANQGSEA. The CDR3 is 12 amino acids. V gave up 7 bases and J gave up 5 bases; unmatched junction bases: 7. The CDR3 DNA reads TGCAGCGCCCGACTAGCTGGGGAGACCCAGTACTTC. Amino acids: CSARLAGETQYF.

This clonotype was counted a few times. V is TRBV7-2 and J is TRBJ2-1; D is unclear. V dropped 4 bases and J dropped 0 bases, with 7 bases sitting between them. Per germline, CDR1 SGHTA and CDR2 FQGNSA. The CDR3 covers 14 residues. CDR3 nucleotide sequence: TGTGCCAGCAGCTCTCTGGCCTCCTACAATGAGCAGTTCTTC. It is translated as CASSSLASYNEQFF.

Only a few counts were recorded for this clonotype. The chain carries TRBV7-8 and TRBJ2-3; 10 nucleotides align to TRBD2. Per germline, CDR1 SGHVS and CDR2 FQNEAQ. The J segment lost 3 bases and the V segment lost 1 base, leaving 19 bases of the junction unmatched. The CDR3 totals 21 residues. The CDR3 is CASSLVRASGGTYRGTDTQYF. The CDR3 region has the DNA TGTGCCAGCAGCTTAGTGAGAGCTAGCGGGGGAACCTACCGGGGGACAGATACGCAGTATTTT.

This clonotype was detected only a few times. The junction departs from the called germline gene at one end, perhaps through a read error. The chain employs TRBV24-1 and TRBJ1-2; possible D gene TRBD1, 6 bases. CDR3 length: 17 amino acids. Germline V CDR1 and CDR2: KGHDR, SFDVKD. DNA of the CDR3: TGTGCCACCAGTGGTTTGGACAGAGACCGCCATAACTATGGCTACACCTTC. It codes for CATSGLDRDRHNYGYTF.

V usage is TRBV7-8 and J usage is TRBJ2-5; D is uncertain. The V and J ends lost 1 base and 6 bases respectively, with 9 bases between them. This CDR3 region has 13 residues. Germline V gene sequence: CDR1 SGHVS, CDR2 FQNEAQ. In nucleotides, the CDR3 is TGTGCCAGCAGCTTAGAAAGTATCCAGACCCAGTACTTC. It codes for CASSLESIQTQYF.

This clonotype was seen a handful of times. The gene calls are TRBV7-6 and TRBJ2-1; 7 nucleotides agree with TRBD1. Germline trimming cut 0 bases from V and 6 bases from J; bases unmatched to any gene: 5. Germline CDR1 and CDR2: SGHVS and FNYEAQ. This CDR3 has 15 amino acids. For the CDR3, the DNA is TGTGCCAGCAGCTTAGCAGGGGGCAACGGCAATGAGCAGTTCTTC. Translated, it gives CASSLAGGNGNEQFF.

V usage is TRBV12-3 or TRBV12-4 and J usage is TRBJ1-5; tentatively, D is TRBD1 (5 bases). CDR3 size: 14 residues. The V end was cut by 3 bases, the J end by 7 bases, with 13 bases between. CDR3 nucleotide sequence: TGTGCCAGCAGTTTCTTACAGGCCGGCCAGCCCCAGCATTTT. Translating it yields CASSFLQAGQPQHF.

The chain uses TRBV20-1 and TRBJ2-3, with TRBD2 matching 7 bases. Per germline, CDR1 DFQATT and CDR2 SNEGSKA (reference sequence). V shed 0 bases, J shed 3 bases, and the junction held 9 bases outside the gene matches. This CDR3 has 16 residues. CDR3 amino acids: CSARDVGLGVTDTQYF. CDR3 nucleotides: TGCAGTGCTAGAGACGTTGGACTAGGGGTAACAGATACGCAGTATTTT.

The chain employs TRBV9 and TRBJ2-3; possible D gene TRBD2, 6 bases. Germline V gene lookup returns CDR1 SGDLS and CDR2 YYNGEE. This CDR3 comprises 15 residues. The V gene lost 0 bases and the J gene lost 2 bases, with 10 bases spanning the gap. The CDR3 region is CASSVVGGNTDTQYF. The DNA for the CDR3 is TGTGCCAGCAGCGTAGTGGGGGGAAACACAGATACGCAGTATTTT.

The chain uses TRBV5-1 and TRBJ2-7; D gene unclear. Germline V gene lookup returns CDR1 SGHRS and CDR2 YFSETQ. Between the trimmed V and J ends, which lost 0 bases and 4 bases, there was a span of 11 bases. The CDR3 is 14 amino acids. DNA for the CDR3: TGCGCCAGCAGCTTGGACTTTATCCGATACGAGCAGTACGTC. This sequence encodes CASSLDFIRYEQYV.

This clonotype was found many times. The J gene is TRBJ2-3, the V gene TRBV6-4; 9 bases are shared with TRBD2. CDR3 length: 15 residues. Germline V gene data show CDR1 as MRHNA and CDR2 as SNTAGT. The junction had 2 bases not matched to a gene; V was cut back by 4 bases and J by 0 bases. CDR3: CASSGGGASTDTQYF. The CDR3, as DNA: TGTGCCAGCAGTGGCGGGGGGGCCAGCACAGATACGCAGTATTTT.

Worth noting for this clonotype: One junction end disagrees with the germline gene, perhaps due to a read error. This rearrangement joins TRBV4-1 to TRBJ2-3, with 8 nucleotides matching TRBD2. The CDR3 length is 11 residues. The germline CDR1 and CDR2 sequences are MGHRA and YSYEKL. The CDR3, as DNA: TGCGCCAGCAGTGGGCGGGGGGTCGAGTTATTT. It translates to CASSGRGVELF.

V is TRBV6-5 and J is TRBJ2-1; 7 nucleotides line up with TRBD2. The V and J ends lost 6 bases and 4 bases, in that order; junction bases with no gene match: 12. Germline CDR1 and CDR2: MNHEY and SVGAGI. There are 16 residues in the CDR3. In DNA form, the CDR3 reads TGTGCCAGCAGCCGCGGACTAGTCGCCGCTTACAATGAGCAGTTCTTC. It yields the protein CASSRGLVAAYNEQFF.

This clonotype has only a few counts. The chain is built from TRBV7-9 and TRBJ2-3; the D is unclear. The germline V gene has CDR1 SEHNR and CDR2 FQNEAQ (reference sequence). This CDR3 spans 16 amino acids. Trimming stripped 1 base from V and 2 bases from J, with 13 bases between. DNA of the CDR3: TGTGCCAGCAGCTTAGATGAGGCGGTGAACACAGATACGCAGTATTTT. Its translation: CASSLDEAVNTDTQYF.

The CDR3 DNA follows: TGCGCCAGCAGCCAGCCGGGACAGGTCTACGAGCAGTACTTC. Residues: CASSQPGQVYEQYF. The chain has TRBV4-1 and TRBJ2-7; 8 bases fit TRBD1. CDR1 and CDR2 from the germline V gene are MGHRA and YSYEKL. This CDR3 has 14 amino acids. With V trimmed by 3 bases and J by 3 bases, 4 bases remained unmatched.

This clonotype was seen a handful of times. The gene calls are TRBV12-3 or TRBV12-4 and TRBJ1-5; D is uncertain. The length of the CDR3 is 12 residues. Trimming took off 4 bases at V and 5 bases at J, with 6 bases between the two ends. The CDR3 here is CASSSGYQPQHF. The DNA for the CDR3 is TGTGCCAGCAGTTCCGGGTATCAGCCCCAGCATTTT.

The chain's CDR3 is CASSLDSPLQFF. The DNA of the CDR3 is TGTGCCAGCAGCTTAGATAGCCCCCTCCAGTTCTTC. V and J are TRBV7-9 and TRBJ2-1, with no clear D. Germline V gene data show CDR1 as SEHNR and CDR2 as FQNEAQ (reference sequence). V gave up 1 base and J gave up 13 bases, with 11 bases separating them. CDR3 length: 12 residues.

This clonotype showed up just a few times. The chain uses TRBV5-1 and TRBJ2-7; either TRBD1 or TRBD2 may fit D (5 bases each). Trimming removed 0 bases at V and 7 bases at J, with 14 bases between. CDR1 SGHRS and CDR2 YFSETQ come from the germline V gene. The CDR3 is 14 residues long. CDR3 nucleotide sequence: TGCGCCAGCAGCTTGGGGGACGGCATGCAGGAGCAGTACGTC. Translation gives CASSLGDGMQEQYV.